The source of this TCR beta chain is a study of shared clonotypes between healthy human individuals. For this clone: Its specificity is not known.

V trimming: 2 bases; J trimming: 11 bases; junction bases outside the gene matches: 20. Germline loops: CDR1 SGHKS, CDR2 YYEKEE (reference sequence). This CDR3 contains 19 residues. Authors' methods: ImmunoSEQ yielded junction-only sequences lacking quality scores, so filtering differed. Sequencing used immunoSEQ multiplex PCR; TCRdb keeps in-frame clones, though not all of them. Clone size and the V and J calls come from that table; the DNA yielded D and trimming. The sample lists 550,000 to 600,000 clones, around 77% occurring once. Study findings and constraints: Blood was the sole source, and tissue repertoires probably differ.

The V and J genes are TRBV5-5 and TRBJ2-4; TRBD2 aligns across 12 bases. The origin of this receptor is a woman aged 40 to 50 in good health. Some clones in this sample may be carry-over from other donors' samples. The specimen sequenced was PBMCs. The CDR3 DNA follows: TGTGCCAGCAGCTTTCAACCAGGACAGGGACGAGGACTAGCGGGGTTTCAGTACTTC. As protein: CASSFQPGQGRGLAGFQYF.